This is a list of T cell receptor beta chains from one sample in a study of Ad26.COV2.S vaccination and SARS-CoV-2 variants. The protocol was immunoSEQ multiplex PCR, while the TCRdb copy is restricted to in-frame clones and leaves out a portion. The sample lists fewer than 300,000 clones; about 90% were seen once. The sample was peripheral blood, taken in a trial of Ad26.COV2.S vaccine versus placebo. Every receptor here comes from a person between 18 and 65 years old who received the Ad26.COV2.S COVID-19 vaccine or a placebo. Both conserved end residues are trimmed from each CDR3. Each record gives: V gene, CDR3 protein.

TRBV19 | ASNYAGWDYGYT
TRBV12-3/TRBV12-4 | ASNGHSNEKLF
TRBV18 | ASSPNRGEAF
TRBV9 | ASSLPQGANTGELF
TRBV5-1 | ASSPTGWQTQY
TRBV12-5 | ASGPEPNTEAF
TRBV5-1 | ASSSRDSYGYT
TRBV5-1 | ASGGTASTDTQY
TRBV5-4 | ASSLAGQGRNTIY
TRBV5-1 | ASSSGPGETQY
TRBV7-3 | ASSPGTEFYGYT
TRBV27 | ASSPTGMRNYGYT
TRBV27 | ASKSGNANTGELF
TRBV18 | ASSPGQASNQPQH
TRBV3-1/TRBV3-2 | ASSQEFGGGTEAF
TRBV13 | ASSATGALYGYT
TRBV30 | AWRVLADNYNEQF
TRBV10-1 | ATLSRENLADTQY
TRBV28 | ASSEDRGRNQPQH
TRBV9 | ASSPWKYGEQY
TRBV9 | ASSNGAGDQDEQF
TRBV5-4 | ASSLGQANTEAF
TRBV5-1 | ASSLLLAGSDTQY
TRBV29-1 | SVGPIPGDRGLSSYGYT
TRBV5-1 | ASSQDPSTNEKLF
TRBV5-8 | ASSLGSAWGF
TRBV9 | ASSVEGNWGGREKLF
TRBV29-1 | SVTGGPGAEAF
TRBV16 | ASSPRRGASVGEQY
TRBV10-3 | AIRDTSGRGSEQY
TRBV5-1 | ASSLFGVGGNEKLF
TRBV30 | AWSVSGTGSSPLH
TRBV6-5 | ASSSLGTGSYEQY
TRBV30 | AWTGTGEGEQY
TRBV28 | ASSLPDGTNTEAF
TRBV5-1 | ASSFLAGGLNEQF
TRBV6-5 | ASSYYAGQGEDGYT
TRBV6-5 | ASRRQGATNEKLF
TRBV4-2 | ASSQDPSGELF
TRBV5-1 | ASRGQEDSPLH
TRBV5-4 | ASQGRSDTQY
TRBV30 | AWSTGTVNEQY
TRBV25-1 | ASSPANEQF
TRBV7-6 | ASSPTRSGRYYGYT
TRBV6-5 | ATRPGQGTDTQY